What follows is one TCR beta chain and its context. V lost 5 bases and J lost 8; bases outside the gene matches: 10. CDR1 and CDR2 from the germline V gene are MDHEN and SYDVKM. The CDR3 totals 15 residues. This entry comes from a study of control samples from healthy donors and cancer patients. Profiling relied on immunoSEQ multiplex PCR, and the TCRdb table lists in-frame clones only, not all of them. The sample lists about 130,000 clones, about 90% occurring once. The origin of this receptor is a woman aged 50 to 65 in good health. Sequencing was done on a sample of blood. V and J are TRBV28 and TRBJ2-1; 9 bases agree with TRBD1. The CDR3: CASSVPGQGKDEQFF. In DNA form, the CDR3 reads TGTGCCAGCAGTGTTCCGGGACAGGGTAAGGATGAGCAGTTCTTC.